This T cell receptor beta chain was captured in a study of blood T cells in healthy people across ages. This CDR3 has 11 amino acids. Germline CDR1 and CDR2: DFQATT and SNEGSKA (reference sequence). Trimming cost V 4 bases and J 9 bases, with 10 bases left between them. Primed by a sample-barcoded 5' primer and a J-beta primer mix, a second PCR proceeded for about 6 to 12 cycles. TCRdb redid the calling of the 5' RACE reads with MiXCR, one entry per CDR3 protein. The sample yields 1.5 million to 2 million distinct CDR3 sequences, roughly 49% seen once. Study-wide results and limits: With unsorted PBMCs, a conclusive comparison of naive versus antigen-experienced cells was not possible. Strongly correlated with naive T cell percentage was TCR beta diversity.

This clonotype was picked up a small number of times. Its specificity is unknown. Per-sample yields of isolated PBMCs were at least 6 million. This chain joins TRBV20-1 and TRBJ2-1; possibly TRBD1 for D (7 bases). This clonotype was sampled from a woman aged 40 to 49 in good health. Sequenced: blood. This chain's CDR3 is CSANRGGEQFF. For the CDR3, the DNA is TGCAGTGCTAACAGGGGAGGTGAGCAGTTCTTC.